The entry below gives a single T cell receptor (beta chain) sequence along with its context. Measured with immunoSEQ multiplex PCR; TCRdb has only the in-frame clones, and not every one. The sample contains approximately 88,000 clones, around 96% of which appear only once. The data were taken from a study of T cell changes during pregnancy in multiple sclerosis. This CDR3 contains 14 residues. Germline V CDR1 and CDR2: LNHNV, YYDKDF (reference sequence). V lost 5 bases to trimming and J lost 4 bases; unmatched junction nucleotides: 6. Sequencing was performed on peripheral blood, taken in the second trimester of pregnancy. The gene calls are TRBV15 and TRBJ2-5; TRBD2 matches 8 bases. The TCR sequence derives from a female donor with multiple sclerosis, enrolled in a pregnancy study. The CDR3 here is CATSLSGRSETQYF. CDR3 nucleotides: TGTGCCACCAGCCTGAGCGGGAGATCAGAGACCCAGTACTTC.